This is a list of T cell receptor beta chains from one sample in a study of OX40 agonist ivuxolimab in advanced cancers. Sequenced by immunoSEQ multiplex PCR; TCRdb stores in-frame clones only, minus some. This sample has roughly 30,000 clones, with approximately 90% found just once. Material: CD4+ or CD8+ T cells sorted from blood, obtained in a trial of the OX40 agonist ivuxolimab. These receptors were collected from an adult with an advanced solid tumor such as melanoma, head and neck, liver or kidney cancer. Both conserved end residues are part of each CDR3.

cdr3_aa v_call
CASSQTAGGRYEQYF TRBV11-2
CASSDRANEQYF TRBV2
CASRAAGYEQYF TRBV7-9
CASSASPGVRTDTQYF TRBV6-1
CASSNEGQGAFGANVLTF TRBV28
CASSLIRARRIDYGYTF TRBV7-3
CAWSAVGLGANVLTF TRBV30
CASSVRSGLYEAFF TRBV27
CASSLMGLIGTVNTEAFF TRBV28
CASSPDGETQYF TRBV7-2
CAWGSGYNEQFF TRBV30
CASSQDFLAGVGSYEQYF TRBV4-3
CASSTEVGEQFF TRBV7-9
CASSAAPGSYEQYF TRBV7-2
CASSLGNYGYTF TRBV5-1
CASSLDPGTTTYEQYF TRBV5-5
CASSTGPEAFF TRBV6-4
CASSEADRGLVMNTEAFF TRBV2
CASTPSGVPQGEQFF TRBV5-1
CASSLRQLSYNEQFF TRBV6-1
CASSQAVDSGANVLTF TRBV4-1
CAWSTGTGRFYGYTF TRBV30
CASSTGTDHYGYTF TRBV7-9
CASSTEVTDEQYF TRBV19
CATQTGNQPQHF TRBV19
CASSKLRGHGGKTQYF TRBV2
CASSAGTGVWYNEQFF TRBV9
CASSTRQGGGRSGPQYF TRBV7-9
CASSLSGSSYNEQFF TRBV27
CSVGVDYGYTF TRBV29-1
CASSRDSYEQYF TRBV18
CASSVLAGGSHEQYF TRBV28
CASSATGGLETQYF TRBV7-3
CASSQGAVENIQYF TRBV27